This TCR beta chain is drawn from a study of cytomegalovirus exposure and HLA in healthy donors. Study summary: Out of about 180 million T cells, an earlier analysis found roughly 110 million unique TCR beta sequences in total. Some 80 million unique TCRs from HLA-typed donors were held in an early data release.

Remarks on this clone: Its antigen is unidentified.

Study results and limitations: As was reported, the HLA-A and HLA-B alleles of most subjects were accurately predicted from TCR beta sequences.

Both 60 Vbeta primers and 13 Jbeta primers went into the PCR. Generated by immunoSEQ multiplex PCR, the TCRdb table keeps only in-frame clones and is missing some. Of 150,000 to 200,000 clones listed, about 77% are singletons. The sample consisted of PBMCs. The clonotype originates from a female donor in good health and CMV-seronegative.

The CDR3: CASSADRGQGKLFF. CDR3 coding DNA: TGTGCCAGCAGCGCGGACAGGGGGCAAGGAAAACTGTTTTTT. The gene calls are TRBV7-8 and TRBJ1-4, with 11 positions matching TRBD1. This CDR3 has 14 residues. Per germline, CDR1 SGHVS and CDR2 FQNEAQ. V lost 5 bases to trimming and J lost 10 bases; unmatched junction nucleotides: 6.